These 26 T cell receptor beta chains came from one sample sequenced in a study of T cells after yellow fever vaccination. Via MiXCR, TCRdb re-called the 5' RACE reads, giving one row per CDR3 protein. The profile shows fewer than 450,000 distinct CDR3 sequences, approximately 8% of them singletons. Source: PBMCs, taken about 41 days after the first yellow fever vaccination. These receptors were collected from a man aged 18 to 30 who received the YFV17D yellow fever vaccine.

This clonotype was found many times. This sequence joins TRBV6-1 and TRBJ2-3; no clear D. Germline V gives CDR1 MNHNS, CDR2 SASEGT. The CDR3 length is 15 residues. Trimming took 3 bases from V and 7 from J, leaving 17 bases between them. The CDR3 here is CASSDTGSLRNTQYF. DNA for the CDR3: TGTGCCAGCAGTGATACCGGCAGCTTGAGGAATACGCAGTATTTT.

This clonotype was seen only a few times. The CDR3 region is CSWGGDGPETQYF. Here the CDR3 DNA reads TGCAGCTGGGGGGGGGATGGACCGGAGACCCAGTACTTC. V and J are TRBV29-1 and TRBJ2-5, with 7 bases identical to TRBD2. V lost 8 bases to trimming and J lost 5 bases; unmatched junction nucleotides: 11. The V gene's germline CDR1 is SQVTM and CDR2 ANQGSEA. There are 13 residues in the CDR3.

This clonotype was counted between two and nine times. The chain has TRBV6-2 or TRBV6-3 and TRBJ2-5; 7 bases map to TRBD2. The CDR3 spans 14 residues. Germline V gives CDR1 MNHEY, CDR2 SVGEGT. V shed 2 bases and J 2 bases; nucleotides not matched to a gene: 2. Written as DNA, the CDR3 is TGTGCCAGCAGTTACCGAGCGGGGCAAGAGACCCAGTACTTC. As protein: CASSYRAGQETQYF.

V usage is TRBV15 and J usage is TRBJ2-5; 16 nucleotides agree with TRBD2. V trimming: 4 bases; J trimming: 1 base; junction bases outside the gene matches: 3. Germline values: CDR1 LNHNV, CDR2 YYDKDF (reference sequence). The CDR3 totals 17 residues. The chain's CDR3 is CATSTGTSGGVQETQYF. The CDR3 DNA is TGTGCCACCAGCACCGGGACTAGCGGGGGGGTCCAAGAGACCCAGTACTTC.

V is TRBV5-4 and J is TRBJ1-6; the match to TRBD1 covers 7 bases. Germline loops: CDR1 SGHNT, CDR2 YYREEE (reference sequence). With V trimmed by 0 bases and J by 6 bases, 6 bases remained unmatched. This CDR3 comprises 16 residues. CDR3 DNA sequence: TGTGCCAGCAGCTTGGGACAGGGTATGGGTAATTCACCCCTCCACTTT. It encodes CASSLGQGMGNSPLHF.

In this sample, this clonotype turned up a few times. The CDR3 DNA follows: TGCGCCAGCAGCCAAGGGGCCAACACCGGGGAGCTGTTTTTT. Protein: CASSQGANTGELFF. This chain uses TRBV4-1 with TRBJ2-2; D remains ambiguous. CDR1 is MGHRA and CDR2 is YSYEKL in the germline V gene. V lost 1 base to trimming and J lost 2 bases, with 5 bases between them. The length of the CDR3 is 14 residues.

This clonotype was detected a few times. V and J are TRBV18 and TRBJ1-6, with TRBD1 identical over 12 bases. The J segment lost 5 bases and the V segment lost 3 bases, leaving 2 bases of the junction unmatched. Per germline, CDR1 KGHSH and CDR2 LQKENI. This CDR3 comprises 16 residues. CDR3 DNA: TGTGCCAGCTCACCCGGGACAGGGGGCGATAATTCACCCCTCCACTTT. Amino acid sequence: CASSPGTGGDNSPLHF.

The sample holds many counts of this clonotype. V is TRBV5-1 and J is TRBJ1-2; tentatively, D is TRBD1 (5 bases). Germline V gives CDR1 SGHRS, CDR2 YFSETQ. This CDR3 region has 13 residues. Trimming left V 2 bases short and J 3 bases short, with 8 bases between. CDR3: CASSLGEHYGYTF. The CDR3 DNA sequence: TGCGCCAGCAGCTTAGGGGAACACTATGGCTACACCTTC.

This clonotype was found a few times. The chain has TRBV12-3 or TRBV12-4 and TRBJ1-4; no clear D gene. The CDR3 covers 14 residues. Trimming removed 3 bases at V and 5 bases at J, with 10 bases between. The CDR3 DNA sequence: TGTGCCAGCAGTTTGTTGGTTGCCAATGAAAAACTGTTTTTT. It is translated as CASSLLVANEKLFF.

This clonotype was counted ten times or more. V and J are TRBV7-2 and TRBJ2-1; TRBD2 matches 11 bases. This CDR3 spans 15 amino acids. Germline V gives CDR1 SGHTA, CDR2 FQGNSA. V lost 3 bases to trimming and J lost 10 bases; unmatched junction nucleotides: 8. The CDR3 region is CASSFSGGGPREQFF. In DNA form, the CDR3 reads TGTGCCAGCAGCTTTAGCGGGGGGGGCCCACGGGAGCAGTTCTTC.

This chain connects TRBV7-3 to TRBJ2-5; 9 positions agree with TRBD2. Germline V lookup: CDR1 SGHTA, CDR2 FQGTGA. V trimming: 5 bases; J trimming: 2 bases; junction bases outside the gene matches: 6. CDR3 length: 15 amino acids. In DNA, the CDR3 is TGTGCCAGCAGCCGAAGCGGGGGGTGGCAAGAGACCCAGTACTTC. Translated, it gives CASSRSGGWQETQYF.

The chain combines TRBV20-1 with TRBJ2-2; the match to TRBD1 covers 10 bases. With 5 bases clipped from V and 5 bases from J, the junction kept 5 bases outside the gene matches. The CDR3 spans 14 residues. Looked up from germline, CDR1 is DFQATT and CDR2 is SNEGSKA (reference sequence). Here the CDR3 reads CSAGRDRGTGELFF. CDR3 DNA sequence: TGCAGTGCTGGCCGGGACAGGGGAACCGGGGAGCTGTTTTTT.

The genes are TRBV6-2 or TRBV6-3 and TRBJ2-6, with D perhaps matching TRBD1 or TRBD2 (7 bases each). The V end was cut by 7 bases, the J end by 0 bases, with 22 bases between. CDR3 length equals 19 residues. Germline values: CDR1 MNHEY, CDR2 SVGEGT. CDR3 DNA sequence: TGTGCCAGCATCCAGAAGGGGAGGGGGCCTGGCTCTGGGGCCAACGTCCTGACTTTC. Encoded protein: CASIQKGRGPGSGANVLTF.

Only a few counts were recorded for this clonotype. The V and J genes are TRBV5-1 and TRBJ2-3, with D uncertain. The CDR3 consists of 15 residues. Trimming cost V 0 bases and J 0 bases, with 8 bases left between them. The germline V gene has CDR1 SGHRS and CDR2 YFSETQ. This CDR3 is CASSLAVGSTDTQYF. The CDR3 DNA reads TGCGCCAGCAGCTTGGCCGTCGGGAGCACAGATACGCAGTATTTT.

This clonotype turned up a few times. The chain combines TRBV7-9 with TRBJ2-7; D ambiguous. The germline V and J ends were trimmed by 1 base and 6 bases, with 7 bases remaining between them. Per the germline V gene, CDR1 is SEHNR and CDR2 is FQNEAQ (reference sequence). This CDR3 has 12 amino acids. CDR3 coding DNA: TGTGCCAGCAGCTTAGGGAAATCCGAGCAGTACTTC. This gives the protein CASSLGKSEQYF. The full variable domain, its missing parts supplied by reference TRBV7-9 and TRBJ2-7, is DTGVSQNPRHKITKRGQNVTFRCDPISEHNRLYWYRQTLGQGPEFLTYFQNEAQLEKSRLLSDRFSAERPKGSFSTLEIQRTEQGDSAMYLCASSLGKSEQYFGPGTRLTVT.

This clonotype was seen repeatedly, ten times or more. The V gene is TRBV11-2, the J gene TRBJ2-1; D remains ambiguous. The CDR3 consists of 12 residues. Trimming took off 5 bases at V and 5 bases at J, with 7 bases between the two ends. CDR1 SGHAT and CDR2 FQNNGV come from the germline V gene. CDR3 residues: CASSRRDNEQFF. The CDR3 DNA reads TGTGCCAGCAGCCGTCGGGACAATGAGCAGTTCTTC.

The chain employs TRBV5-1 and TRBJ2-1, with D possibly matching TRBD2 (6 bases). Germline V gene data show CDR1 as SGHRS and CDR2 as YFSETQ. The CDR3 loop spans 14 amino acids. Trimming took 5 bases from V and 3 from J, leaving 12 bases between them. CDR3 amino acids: CASRPISGYNEQFF. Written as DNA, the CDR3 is TGCGCCAGCAGGCCAATTAGCGGCTACAATGAGCAGTTCTTC.

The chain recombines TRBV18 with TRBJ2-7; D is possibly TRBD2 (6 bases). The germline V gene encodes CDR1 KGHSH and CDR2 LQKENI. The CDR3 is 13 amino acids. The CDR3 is CASSPPGVREQYV. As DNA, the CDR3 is TGTGCCAGCTCGCCACCGGGGGTTCGGGAGCAGTACGTC.

Here the CDR3 DNA reads TGTGCCAGCAGCTTGTACCCGGGCTACGAGCAGTACGTC. It codes for CASSLYPGYEQYV. The chain has TRBV5-4 and TRBJ2-7; no firm D call. V gave up 1 base and J gave up 3 bases, with 8 bases separating them. The germline V gene encodes CDR1 SGHNT and CDR2 YYREEE (reference sequence). The CDR3 extends over 13 amino acids.

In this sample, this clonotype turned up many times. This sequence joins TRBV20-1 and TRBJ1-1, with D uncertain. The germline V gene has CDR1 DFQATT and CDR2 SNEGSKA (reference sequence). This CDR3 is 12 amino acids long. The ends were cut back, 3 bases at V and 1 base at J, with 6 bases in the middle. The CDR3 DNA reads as TGCAGTGCTAGGCCGGCGAACACTGAAGCTTTCTTT. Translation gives CSARPANTEAFF.

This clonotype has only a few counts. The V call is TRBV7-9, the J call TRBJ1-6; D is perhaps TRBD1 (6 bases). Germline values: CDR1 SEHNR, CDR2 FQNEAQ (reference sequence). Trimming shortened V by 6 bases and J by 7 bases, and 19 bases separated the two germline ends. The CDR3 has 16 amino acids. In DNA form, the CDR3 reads TGTGCCAGCAGGGGGGTACAGGGTAGGAGGAATTCACCCCTCCACTTT. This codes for CASRGVQGRRNSPLHF.

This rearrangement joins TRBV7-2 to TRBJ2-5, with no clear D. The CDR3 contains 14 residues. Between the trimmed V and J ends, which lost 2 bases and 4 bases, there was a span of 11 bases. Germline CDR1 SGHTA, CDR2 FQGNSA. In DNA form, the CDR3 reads TGTGCCAGCAGCTTATTGGGCGACCGAGAGACCCAGTACTTC. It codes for CASSLLGDRETQYF.

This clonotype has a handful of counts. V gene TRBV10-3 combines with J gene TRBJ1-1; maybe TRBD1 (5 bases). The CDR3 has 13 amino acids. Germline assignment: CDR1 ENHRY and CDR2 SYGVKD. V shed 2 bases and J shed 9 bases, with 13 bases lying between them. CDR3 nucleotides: TGTGCCATCAGTGAGATCTTTGACAGTAAAGCTTTCTTT. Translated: CAISEIFDSKAFF.

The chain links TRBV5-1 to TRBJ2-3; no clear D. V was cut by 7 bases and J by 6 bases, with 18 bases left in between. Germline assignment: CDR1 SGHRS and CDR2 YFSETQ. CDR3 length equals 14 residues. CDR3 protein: CASCLLSPRDTQYF. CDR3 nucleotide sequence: TGCGCCAGCTGCCTACTTAGCCCGAGGGATACGCAGTATTTT.

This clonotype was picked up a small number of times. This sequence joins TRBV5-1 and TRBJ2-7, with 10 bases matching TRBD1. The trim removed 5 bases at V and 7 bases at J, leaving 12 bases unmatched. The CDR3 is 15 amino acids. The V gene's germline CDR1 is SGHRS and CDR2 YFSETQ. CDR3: CASSPSGQGSVEQYV. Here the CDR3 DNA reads TGCGCCAGCAGTCCCTCGGGACAGGGGTCAGTTGAGCAGTACGTC.

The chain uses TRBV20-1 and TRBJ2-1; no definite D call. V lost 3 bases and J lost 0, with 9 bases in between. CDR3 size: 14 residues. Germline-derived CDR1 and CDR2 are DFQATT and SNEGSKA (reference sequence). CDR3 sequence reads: CSASRPSSYNEQFF. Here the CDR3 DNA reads TGCAGTGCTAGTAGACCTAGCTCCTACAATGAGCAGTTCTTC.